This record looks at one T cell receptor (beta chain) sequence and its context. Original processing methods: Amplification from reference gene primers served as the basis for estimated nucleated cell counts. Method: immunoSEQ multiplex PCR; TCRdb's copy keeps in-frame clones and lacks some. The DNA was the basis for D and trimming; V, J and clone size are from that table. The sample has just over 350,000 clones, 70% to 90% seen once. The CDR3 contains 13 residues. V was shortened by 6 bases and J by 8 bases, with 13 bases between the two germline ends. This specimen belongs to a study of blood T cell repertoires in COVID-19. As for the study in general: In each case, the material was cDNA or gDNA derived from T cells, B-cell-depleted T cells, or PBMCs.

Sequenced sample: peripheral blood. J is TRBJ1-4 and V is TRBV12-3 or TRBV12-4, with no clear D. The source is a woman aged 60 to 75 with COVID-19, enrolled during active disease. CDR3 protein: CASSRLGGEKLFF. The CDR3 coding sequence is TGTGCCAGCAGCCGACTAGGTGGGGAAAAACTGTTTTTT.